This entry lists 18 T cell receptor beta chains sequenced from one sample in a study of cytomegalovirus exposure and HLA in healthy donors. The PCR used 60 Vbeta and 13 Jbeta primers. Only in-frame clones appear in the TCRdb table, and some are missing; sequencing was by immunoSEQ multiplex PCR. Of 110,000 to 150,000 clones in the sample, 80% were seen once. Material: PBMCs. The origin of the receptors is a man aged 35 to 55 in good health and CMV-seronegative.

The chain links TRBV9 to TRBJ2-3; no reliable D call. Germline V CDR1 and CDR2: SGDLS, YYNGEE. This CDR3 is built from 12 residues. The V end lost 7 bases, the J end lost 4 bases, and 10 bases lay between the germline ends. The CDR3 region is CASGRPPDTQYF. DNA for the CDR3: TGTGCCAGCGGGCGCCCCCCAGATACGCAGTATTTT.

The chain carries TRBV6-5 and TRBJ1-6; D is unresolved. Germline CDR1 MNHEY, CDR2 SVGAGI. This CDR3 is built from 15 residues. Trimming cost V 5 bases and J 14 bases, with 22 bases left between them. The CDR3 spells CASSLNPGAGEALHF. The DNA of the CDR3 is TGTGCCAGCAGTCTAAACCCGGGTGCTGGGGAGGCCCTCCACTTT.

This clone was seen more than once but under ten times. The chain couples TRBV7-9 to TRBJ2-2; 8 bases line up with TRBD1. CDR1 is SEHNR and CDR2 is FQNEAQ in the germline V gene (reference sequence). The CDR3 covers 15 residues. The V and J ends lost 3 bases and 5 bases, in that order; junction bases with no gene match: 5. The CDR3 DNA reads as TGTGCCAGCAGCTTGGCTAGACAGGGGACCGGGGAGCTGTTTTTT. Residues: CASSLARQGTGELFF. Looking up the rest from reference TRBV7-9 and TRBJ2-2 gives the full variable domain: DTGVSQNPRHKITKRGQNVTFRCDPISEHNRLYWYRQTLGQGPEFLTYFQNEAQLEKSRLLSDRFSAERPKGSFSTLEIQRTEQGDSAMYLCASSLARQGTGELFFGEGSRLTVL.

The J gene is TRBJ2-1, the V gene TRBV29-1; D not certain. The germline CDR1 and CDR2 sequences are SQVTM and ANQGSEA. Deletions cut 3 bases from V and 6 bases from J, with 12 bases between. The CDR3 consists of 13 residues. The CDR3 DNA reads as TGCAGCGTTGATATGAGTCCAGGCAATGAGCAGTTCTTC. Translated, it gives CSVDMSPGNEQFF.

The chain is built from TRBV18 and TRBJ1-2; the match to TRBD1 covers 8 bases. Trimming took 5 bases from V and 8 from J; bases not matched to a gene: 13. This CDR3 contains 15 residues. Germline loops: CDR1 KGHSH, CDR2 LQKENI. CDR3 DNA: TGTGCCAGCTCAATTCAGCAGGACAGGGTTTTCGGCTACACCTTC. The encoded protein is CASSIQQDRVFGYTF.

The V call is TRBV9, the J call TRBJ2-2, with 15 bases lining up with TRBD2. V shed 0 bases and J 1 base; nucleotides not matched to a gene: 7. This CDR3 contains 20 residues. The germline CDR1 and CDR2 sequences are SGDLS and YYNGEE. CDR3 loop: CASSVGLGTSGGRNTGELFF. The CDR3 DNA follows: TGTGCCAGCAGCGTAGGCCTGGGGACTAGCGGGGGGAGGAACACCGGGGAGCTGTTTTTT.

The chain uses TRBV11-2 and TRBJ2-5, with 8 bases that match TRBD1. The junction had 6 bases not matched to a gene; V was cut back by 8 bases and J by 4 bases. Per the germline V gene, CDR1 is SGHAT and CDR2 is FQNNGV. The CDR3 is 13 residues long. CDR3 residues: CASHRQGIETQYF. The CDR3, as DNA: TGTGCCAGCCACCGACAGGGGATAGAGACCCAGTACTTC.

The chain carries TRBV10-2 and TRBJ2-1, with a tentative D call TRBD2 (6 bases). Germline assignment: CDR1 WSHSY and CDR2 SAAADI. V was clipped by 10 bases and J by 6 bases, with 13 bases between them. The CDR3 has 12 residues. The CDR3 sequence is CATHREFNEQFF. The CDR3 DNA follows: TGCGCCACACACCGGGAGTTCAATGAGCAGTTCTTC.

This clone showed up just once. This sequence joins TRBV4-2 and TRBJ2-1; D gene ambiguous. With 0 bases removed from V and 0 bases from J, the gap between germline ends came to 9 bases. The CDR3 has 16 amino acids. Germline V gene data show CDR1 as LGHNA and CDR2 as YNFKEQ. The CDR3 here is CASSQEFRSSYNEQFF. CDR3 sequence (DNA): TGTGCCAGCAGCCAAGAGTTTAGGAGCTCCTACAATGAGCAGTTCTTC.

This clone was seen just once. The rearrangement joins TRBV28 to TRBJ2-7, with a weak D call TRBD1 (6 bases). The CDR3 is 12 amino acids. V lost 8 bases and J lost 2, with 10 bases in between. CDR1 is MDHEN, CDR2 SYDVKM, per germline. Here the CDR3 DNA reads TGTGCCAGCCGGGACATGGCCTACGAGCAGTACTTC. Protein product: CASRDMAYEQYF.

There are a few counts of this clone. The CDR3 sequence: CASSALAGGSTDTQYF. The CDR3 DNA sequence: TGTGCCAGCAGTGCCCTAGCGGGGGGTAGCACAGATACGCAGTATTTT. This rearrangement joins TRBV6-1 to TRBJ2-3, with 11 bases fitting TRBD2. The CDR3 totals 16 residues. Germline V gives CDR1 MNHNS, CDR2 SASEGT. The junction had 3 bases not matched to a gene; V was cut back by 4 bases and J by 0 bases.

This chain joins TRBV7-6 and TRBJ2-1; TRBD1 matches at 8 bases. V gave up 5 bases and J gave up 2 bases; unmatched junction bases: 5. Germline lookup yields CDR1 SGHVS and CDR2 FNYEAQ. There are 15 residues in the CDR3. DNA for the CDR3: TGTGCCAGCAGCCAACAGGGACAGGCCTACAATGAGCAGTTCTTC. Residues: CASSQQGQAYNEQFF.

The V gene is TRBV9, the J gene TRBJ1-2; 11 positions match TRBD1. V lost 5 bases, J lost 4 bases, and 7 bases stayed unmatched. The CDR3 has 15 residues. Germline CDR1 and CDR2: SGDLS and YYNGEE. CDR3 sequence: CASRPGQGASYGYTF. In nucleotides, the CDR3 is TGTGCCAGCAGGCCCGGACAGGGGGCTTCCTATGGCTACACCTTC.

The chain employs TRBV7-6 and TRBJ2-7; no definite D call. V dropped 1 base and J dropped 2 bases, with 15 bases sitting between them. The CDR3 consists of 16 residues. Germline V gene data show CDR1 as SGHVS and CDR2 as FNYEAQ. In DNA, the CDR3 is TGTGCCAGCAGCTTAGAAACTCCCGCGAGGCCCTACGAGCAGTACTTC. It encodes CASSLETPARPYEQYF.

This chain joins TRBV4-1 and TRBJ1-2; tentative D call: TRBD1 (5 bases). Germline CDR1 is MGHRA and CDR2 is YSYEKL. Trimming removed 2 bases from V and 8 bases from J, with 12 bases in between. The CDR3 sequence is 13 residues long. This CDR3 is CASSQPTGSGYTF. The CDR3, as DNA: TGCGCCAGCAGCCAACCCACAGGCTCCGGCTACACCTTC.

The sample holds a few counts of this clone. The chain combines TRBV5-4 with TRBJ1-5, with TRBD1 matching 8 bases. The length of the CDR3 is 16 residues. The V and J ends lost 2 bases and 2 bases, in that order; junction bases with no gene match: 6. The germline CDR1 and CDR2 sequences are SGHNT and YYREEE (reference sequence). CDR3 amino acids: CASSLSGGDGNQPQHF. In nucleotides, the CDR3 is TGTGCCAGCAGCTTATCAGGGGGCGACGGCAATCAGCCCCAGCATTTT.

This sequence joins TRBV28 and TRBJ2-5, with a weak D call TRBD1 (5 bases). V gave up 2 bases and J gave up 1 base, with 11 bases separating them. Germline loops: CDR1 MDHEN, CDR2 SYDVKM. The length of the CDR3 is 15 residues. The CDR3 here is CASSLMWGPQETQYF. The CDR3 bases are TGTGCCAGCAGTTTAATGTGGGGCCCCCAAGAGACCCAGTACTTC.

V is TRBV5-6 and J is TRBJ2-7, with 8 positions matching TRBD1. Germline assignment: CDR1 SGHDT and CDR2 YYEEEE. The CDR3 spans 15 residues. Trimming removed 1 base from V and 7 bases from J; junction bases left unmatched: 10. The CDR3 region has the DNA TGTGCCAGCAGCTTGCGTGGGCAGGGGGCAGGGGAGCAGTACTTC. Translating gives CASSLRGQGAGEQYF.